The sequence of this T cell receptor (beta chain) was determined in a study of OX40 agonist ivuxolimab in advanced cancers. In the study overall: Partial responses occurred in Three dose-escalation patients, one with hepatocellular carcinoma and two with cutaneous melanoma.

TCRdb's copy holds only in-frame clones and misses some; the assay was immunoSEQ multiplex PCR. The sample has around 50,000 clones, 75% to 80% seen once. Study conclusions and caveats: Clonal expansion was seen in CD4+ and CD8+ blood T cells by week 6 at 0.1 to 3.0 mg/kg. Low levels of normalized T-cell clonal expansion also appeared in some nonresponders.

Details on this clone: Its target is not known.

The CDR3 is 15 residues long. The V gene's germline CDR1 is MDHEN and CDR2 SYDVKM. V lost 6 bases and J 6 bases, leaving 20 bases between the germline ends. This sample comprised CD4+ or CD8+ T cells sorted from blood, obtained in a trial of the OX40 agonist ivuxolimab. The source of this sequence is an adult with an advanced solid tumor such as melanoma, head and neck, liver or kidney cancer. V gene TRBV28 combines with J gene TRBJ1-2; D may be TRBD1 (6 bases). CDR3 in DNA: TGTGCCAGCAGCCTAACCCAACAGGGACTAGATGGCTACACCTTC. Translation gives CASSLTQQGLDGYTF.